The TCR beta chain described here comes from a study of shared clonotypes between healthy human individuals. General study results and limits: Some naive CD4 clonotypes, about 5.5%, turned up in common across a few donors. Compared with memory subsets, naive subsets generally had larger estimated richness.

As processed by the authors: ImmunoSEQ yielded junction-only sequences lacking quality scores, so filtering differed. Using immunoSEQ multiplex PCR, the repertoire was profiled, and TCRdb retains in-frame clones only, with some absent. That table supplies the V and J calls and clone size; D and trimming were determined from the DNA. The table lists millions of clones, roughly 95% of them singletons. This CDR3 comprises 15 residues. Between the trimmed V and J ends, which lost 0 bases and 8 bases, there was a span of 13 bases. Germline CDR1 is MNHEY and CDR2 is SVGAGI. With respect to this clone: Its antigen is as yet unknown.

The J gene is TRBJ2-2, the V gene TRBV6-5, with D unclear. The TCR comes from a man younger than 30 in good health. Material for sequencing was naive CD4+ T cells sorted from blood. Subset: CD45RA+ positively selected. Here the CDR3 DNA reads TGTGCCAGCAGTTACTCGGCAACGGGCGCGGGGGAGCTGTTTTTT. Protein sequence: CASSYSATGAGELFF.